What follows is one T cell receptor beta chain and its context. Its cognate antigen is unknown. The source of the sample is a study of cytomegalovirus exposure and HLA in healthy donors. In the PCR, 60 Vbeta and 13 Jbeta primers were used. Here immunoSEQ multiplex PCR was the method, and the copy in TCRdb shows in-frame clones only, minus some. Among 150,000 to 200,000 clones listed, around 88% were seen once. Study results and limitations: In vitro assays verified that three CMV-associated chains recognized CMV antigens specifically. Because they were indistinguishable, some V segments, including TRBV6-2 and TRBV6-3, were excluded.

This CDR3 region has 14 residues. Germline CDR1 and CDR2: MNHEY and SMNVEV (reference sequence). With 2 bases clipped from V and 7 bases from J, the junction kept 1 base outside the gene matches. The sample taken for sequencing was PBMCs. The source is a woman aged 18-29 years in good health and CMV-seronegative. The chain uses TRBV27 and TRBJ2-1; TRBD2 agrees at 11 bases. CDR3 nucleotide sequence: TGTGCCAGCAGTTTAGCTAGCGGGGGGAATGAGCAGTTCTTC. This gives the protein CASSLASGGNEQFF.